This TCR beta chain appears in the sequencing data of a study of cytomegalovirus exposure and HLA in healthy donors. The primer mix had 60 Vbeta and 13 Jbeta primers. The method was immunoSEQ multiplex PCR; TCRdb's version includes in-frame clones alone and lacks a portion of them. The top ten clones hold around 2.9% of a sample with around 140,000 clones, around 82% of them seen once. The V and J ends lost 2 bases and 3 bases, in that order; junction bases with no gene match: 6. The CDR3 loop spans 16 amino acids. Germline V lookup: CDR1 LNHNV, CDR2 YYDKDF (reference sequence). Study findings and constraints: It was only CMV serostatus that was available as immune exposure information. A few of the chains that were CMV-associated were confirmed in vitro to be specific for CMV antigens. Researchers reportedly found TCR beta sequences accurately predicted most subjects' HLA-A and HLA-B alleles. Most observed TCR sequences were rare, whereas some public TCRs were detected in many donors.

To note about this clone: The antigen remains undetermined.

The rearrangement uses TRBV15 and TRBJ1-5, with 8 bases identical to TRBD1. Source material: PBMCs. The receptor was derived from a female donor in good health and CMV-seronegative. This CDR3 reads CATSRWTGITNQPQHF. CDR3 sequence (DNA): TGTGCCACCAGCAGATGGACAGGGATAACCAATCAGCCCCAGCATTTT.